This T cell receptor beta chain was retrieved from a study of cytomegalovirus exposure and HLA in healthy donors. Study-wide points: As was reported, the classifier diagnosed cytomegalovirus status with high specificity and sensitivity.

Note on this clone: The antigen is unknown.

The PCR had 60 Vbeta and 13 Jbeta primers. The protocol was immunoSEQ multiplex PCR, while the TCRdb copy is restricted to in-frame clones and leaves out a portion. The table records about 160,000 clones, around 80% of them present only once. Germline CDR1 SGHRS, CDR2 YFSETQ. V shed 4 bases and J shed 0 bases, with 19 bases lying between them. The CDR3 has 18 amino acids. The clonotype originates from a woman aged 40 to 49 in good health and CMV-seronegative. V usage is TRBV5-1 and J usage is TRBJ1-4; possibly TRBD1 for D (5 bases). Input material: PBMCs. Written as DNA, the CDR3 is TGCGCCAGCAGCCTCGGGGGTCGGGGCTCTGCAACTAATGAAAAACTGTTTTTT. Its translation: CASSLGGRGSATNEKLFF. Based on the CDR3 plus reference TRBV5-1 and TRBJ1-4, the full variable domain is KAGVTQTPRYLIKTRGQQVTLSCSPISGHRSVSWYQQTPGQGLQFLFEYFSETQRNKGNFPGRFSGRQFSNSRSEMNVSTLELGDSALYLCASSLGGRGSATNEKLFFGSGTQLSVL.